This T cell receptor (beta chain) was documented in a study of OX40 agonist ivuxolimab in advanced cancers. Overall study: Earlier treatment with anti-PD-1, anti-PD-L1 or anti-CTLA-4 was permitted, and 35% to 45% had received some.

Germline CDR1 WNHNN, CDR2 SYGVQD (reference sequence). The CDR3 has 15 residues. V lost 8 bases and J lost 4; bases outside the gene matches: 11. General study results and limits: No determination was made of the antigen specificity of the expanded peripheral T cells.

Individuals having autoimmune disease history or systemic immunosuppression were not enrolled. Sampled blood was obtained at baseline, cycle 4 day 1, and cycle 7 day 1. Assay used: immunoSEQ multiplex PCR; TCRdb lists only in-frame clones, some missing. The sample carries around 72,000 clones, roughly 90% recorded once. On this clone: The antigen is undetermined.

This clonotype originated in an adult with an advanced solid tumor such as melanoma, head and neck, liver or kidney cancer. J is TRBJ2-3 and V is TRBV10-1, with TRBD2 identical over 8 bases. The input for sequencing was CD4+ or CD8+ T cells sorted from blood, taken in a trial of the OX40 agonist ivuxolimab. This CDR3 reads CASVLGSGGADTQYF. DNA for the CDR3: TGCGCCAGCGTCCTGGGGAGCGGGGGAGCAGATACGCAGTATTTT.